Each of the 28 T cell receptor beta chains below was sequenced from the same sample in a study of early T cells in non-severe SARS-CoV-2 infection (dated by TCRdb to about 2021). Receptors were amplified or captured by 5' RACE. TCRdb names NextSeq 500 as the instrument used. Through fastp at Q25 and MiXCR, TCRdb rebuilt clones from the public reads, retaining in-frame beta chains. Each entry merges the rows of one CDR3 protein and shows their most common DNA and genes. The sample includes more than 85,000 distinct CDR3 sequences, with roughly 13% observed a single time. About 6.2% of the sample is in the top ten clones. The specimen sequenced was whole blood. These receptors were obtained from an adult who was a healthcare worker with PCR-confirmed SARS-CoV-2 infection or an uninfected control (not recorded which).

The chain recombines TRBV28 with TRBJ2-5; D possibly corresponds to TRBD1 (6 bases). CDR3 length equals 13 residues. Trimming took off 7 bases at V and 4 bases at J, with 13 bases between the two ends. Germline loops: CDR1 MDHEN, CDR2 SYDVKM. CDR3 amino acids: CASKLQGIETQYF. The CDR3 DNA reads as TGTGCCAGCAAACTACAGGGAATAGAGACCCAGTACTTC. The variable domain in full, completed from reference TRBV28 and TRBJ2-5, reads DVKVTQSSRYLVKRTGEKVFLECVQDMDHENMFWYRQDPGLGLRLIYFSYDVKMKEKGDIPEGYSVSREKKERFSLILESASTNQTSMYLCASKLQGIETQYFGPGTRLLVL.

This clonotype showed up many times. The genes are TRBV7-9 and TRBJ2-5; D not resolved. The CDR3 has 14 amino acids. V lost 6 bases to trimming and J lost 7 bases, with 18 bases between them. Germline CDR1 SEHNR, CDR2 FQNEAQ (reference sequence). CDR3 in amino acids: CASSLEGVLGTQYF. CDR3 nucleotides: TGTGCCAGCAGTTTGGAAGGAGTTCTAGGGACCCAGTACTTC.

The genes are TRBV5-1 and TRBJ2-2; the D gene is possibly TRBD2 (5 bases). This CDR3 is built from 13 residues. Trimming pared 4 bases from V and 6 bases from J, leaving 10 bases between. Per the germline V gene, CDR1 is SGHRS and CDR2 is YFSETQ. The CDR3 nucleotides read TGCGCCAGCAGCCTAACTAGTCCCGGGGAGCTGTTTTTT. It translates to CASSLTSPGELFF. Full variable domain (rest looked up from reference TRBV5-1 and TRBJ2-2): KAGVTQTPRYLIKTRGQQVTLSCSPISGHRSVSWYQQTPGQGLQFLFEYFSETQRNKGNFPGRFSGRQFSNSRSEMNVSTLELGDSALYLCASSLTSPGELFFGEGSRLTVL.

This clonotype was detected only a few times. CDR3 in amino acids: CASSVSQGAVDEQYF. In DNA, the CDR3 is TGTGCCAGCAGTGTTAGTCAGGGGGCGGTCGACGAGCAGTACTTC. V usage is TRBV2 and J usage is TRBJ2-7; TRBD1 matches 8 bases. J was trimmed by 5 bases and V by 4 bases; bases with no gene match: 10. Per germline, CDR1 SNHLY and CDR2 FYNNEI. This CDR3 has 15 residues.

The chain recombines TRBV27 with TRBJ2-7; D tentatively fits TRBD1 or TRBD2 (5 bases each). CDR3 length: 14 amino acids. Trimming removed 5 bases from V and 5 bases from J, with 16 bases in between. Germline V CDR1 and CDR2: MNHEY, SMNVEV (reference sequence). The CDR3 coding sequence is TGTGCCAGCAGTGGTCGGGGTTGGGGGAACGAGCAGTACTTC. Translated, it gives CASSGRGWGNEQYF.

This clonotype showed up many times. V and J are TRBV20-1 and TRBJ1-3; D gene ambiguous. Trimming removed 2 bases from V and 2 bases from J, with 7 bases in between. This CDR3 has 13 residues. The germline V gene has CDR1 DFQATT and CDR2 SNEGSKA (reference sequence). This CDR3 reads CSARTVPGNTIYF. Here the CDR3 DNA reads TGCAGTGCTAGAACAGTCCCTGGAAACACCATATATTTT.

This clonotype has more than one count but fewer than ten. This chain connects TRBV5-8 to TRBJ2-1, with 8 bases lining up with TRBD1. Trimming removed 4 bases from V and 2 bases from J; junction bases left unmatched: 5. This CDR3 region has 15 residues. In germline, CDR1 is SGHTS, CDR2 YDEGEE. CDR3 residues: CASSTRQGTYNEQFF. The CDR3 bases are TGTGCCAGCAGCACCAGACAGGGGACCTACAATGAGCAGTTCTTC. The complete variable domain, with remaining parts taken from reference TRBV5-8 and TRBJ2-1, reads EAGVTQSPTHLIKTRGQQATLRCSPISGHTSVYWYQQALGLGLQFLLWYDEGEERNRGNFPPRFSGRQFPNYSSELNVNALELEDSALYLCASSTRQGTYNEQFFGPGTRLTVL.

Concerning this clonotype: This may be a read error, as it is one base from a much larger clone. The rearrangement uses TRBV5-5 and TRBJ2-1; weak D call: TRBD2 (5 bases). Germline CDR1 and CDR2: SGHKS and YYEKEE (reference sequence). This CDR3 has 15 residues. In nucleotides, the CDR3 is TGTGCCAGCACCCGCCCGGGGAGTCGGTACAATGAGCAGATCTTC. Protein sequence: CASTRPGSRYNEQIF.

About this clonotype: This may be a read error, as it is one base from a much larger clone. This chain connects TRBV3-1 to TRBJ2-7; a possible D gene is TRBD1 (5 bases). The CDR3 spans 16 residues. Looked up from germline, CDR1 is LGHDT and CDR2 is YNNKEL (reference sequence). The CDR3 here is CARSQDKGMADYEQYF. The CDR3 nucleotides are TGTGCCAGAAGCCAAGACAAGGGGATGGCAGACTACGAGCAGTACTTC.

This clonotype was observed many times. V is TRBV12-3 or TRBV12-4 and J is TRBJ2-6, with D unclear. The germline V and J ends were trimmed by 7 bases and 1 base, with 14 bases remaining between them. The CDR3 has 16 amino acids. This chain's CDR3 is CASIIGYHSGANVLTF. In DNA form, the CDR3 reads TGTGCCAGCATCATCGGGTATCATTCTGGGGCCAACGTCCTGACTTTC.

This clonotype was observed a few times. This chain connects TRBV7-9 to TRBJ1-3; D is possibly TRBD1 (6 bases). Per the germline V gene, CDR1 is SEHNR and CDR2 is FQNEAQ (reference sequence). The CDR3 extends over 14 amino acids. The V gene lost 5 bases and the J gene lost 4 bases, with 12 bases spanning the gap. The chain's CDR3 is CASSIQGPGNTIYF. CDR3 coding DNA: TGTGCCAGCAGCATTCAGGGGCCAGGAAACACCATATATTTT.

This clonotype turned up a few times. The chain is built from TRBV25-1 and TRBJ1-2; unclear D gene. The germline V gene has CDR1 MGHDK and CDR2 SYGVNS. CDR3 length: 12 residues. The germline V and J ends were trimmed by 9 bases and 8 bases, with 16 bases remaining between them. CDR3 loop: CASAIPGGGYTF. The CDR3 DNA is TGTGCCAGTGCTATACCGGGTGGAGGCTACACCTTC.

The chain recombines TRBV6-6 with TRBJ2-1, with TRBD2 identical over 10 bases. The germline gives CDR1 MNHNY, CDR2 SVGAGI (reference sequence). Trimming took 7 bases from V and 8 from J; bases not matched to a gene: 11. The CDR3 loop spans 15 amino acids. In nucleotides, the CDR3 is TGTGCCAGCACTCAAGGGACTAGCGCGGCGGATGAGCAGTTCTTC. Residues: CASTQGTSAADEQFF.

The sample holds a few counts of this clonotype. J is TRBJ2-7 and V is TRBV12-3 or TRBV12-4; D is unclear. The CDR3 runs to 13 residues. The V end was cut by 3 bases, the J end by 0 bases, with 6 bases between. This CDR3 reads CASSFSVSYEQYF. DNA of the CDR3: TGTGCCAGCAGTTTTTCAGTCTCCTACGAGCAGTACTTC.

This clonotype was recorded many times. The chain combines TRBV12-3 or TRBV12-4 with TRBJ1-1; a weak D match, TRBD1 (5 bases). This CDR3 is built from 13 residues. Trimming removed 6 bases from V and 3 bases from J, with 11 bases in between. The CDR3 nucleotides read TGTGCCAGCAGAGTTCGGGGGGACACTGAAGCTTTCTTT. Its protein product is CASRVRGDTEAFF.

Ten or more counts support this clonotype. This chain links TRBV12-3 or TRBV12-4 with TRBJ2-3; 7 nucleotides align to TRBD2. This CDR3 region has 17 residues. V lost 2 bases, J lost 6 bases, and 14 bases stayed unmatched. The CDR3 loop is CASSLRTRGAMSDTQYF. CDR3 nucleotides: TGTGCCAGCAGTTTACGGACTAGAGGGGCAATGTCCGATACGCAGTATTTT.

The chain uses TRBV12-3 or TRBV12-4 and TRBJ2-1; 7 bases are shared with TRBD2. There are 14 residues in the CDR3. V was clipped by 4 bases and J by 8 bases; unmatched bases: 8. The CDR3 spells CASSSPGLPHEQFF. In nucleotides, the CDR3 is TGTGCCAGCAGTTCTCCGGGACTACCGCATGAGCAGTTCTTC.

This clonotype was counted only a few times. The gene calls are TRBV28 and TRBJ2-1; tentatively, D is TRBD2 (6 bases). V was clipped by 5 bases and J by 6 bases, with 23 bases between them. Germline V lookup: CDR1 MDHEN, CDR2 SYDVKM. The CDR3 runs to 17 residues. The CDR3 region is CASSRTSGLEGTNEQFF. The DNA for the CDR3 is TGTGCCAGCAGTCGGACGAGCGGACTGGAGGGGACCAATGAGCAGTTCTTC.

This clonotype appeared many times. This chain connects TRBV6-2 or TRBV6-3 to TRBJ1-1, with 10 bases lining up with TRBD1. The V and J ends lost 5 bases and 6 bases, in that order; junction bases with no gene match: 15. The CDR3 contains 17 residues. Germline CDR1 MNHEY, CDR2 SVGEGT. CDR3 amino acids: CASSQRTRQGARAEAFF. The CDR3 DNA sequence: TGTGCCAGCAGTCAACGGACCCGACAGGGGGCTCGCGCTGAAGCTTTCTTT.

This clonotype has more than one count but fewer than ten. The V gene is TRBV21-1, the J gene TRBJ1-6; TRBD1, the table's D call, was not compared with the DNA. TRBV21-1 is flagged as a pseudogene. The length of the CDR3 is 15 residues. The CDR3 bases are TGTGCCAGCAGCGCCCCGGGACAGGGGGAATCACCCCTCCACTTT. This encodes CASSAPGQGESPLHF.

The gene calls are TRBV7-2 and TRBJ2-1, with TRBD1 matching over 10 bases. V was pared by 5 bases and J by 5 bases, with 18 bases of the junction left unmatched. Germline V gene lookup returns CDR1 SGHTA and CDR2 FQGNSA. The CDR3 has 19 residues. Here the CDR3 reads CASSIRDRGILRTHNEQFF. The CDR3 DNA follows: TGTGCCAGCAGCATCCGGGACAGGGGAATTCTTCGGACACACAATGAGCAGTTCTTC.

At least ten counts were recorded for this clonotype. The chain is built from TRBV19 and TRBJ2-2; no clear D. V shed 3 bases and J shed 0 bases, with 11 bases lying between them. The CDR3 contains 16 residues. Per the germline V gene, CDR1 is LNHDA and CDR2 is SQIVND (reference sequence). CDR3 sequence (DNA): TGTGCCAGTAGTATGTTTGGCCGCACGAACACCGGGGAGCTGTTTTTT. Its protein product is CASSMFGRTNTGELFF.

Ten or more counts support this clonotype. This sequence joins TRBV7-2 and TRBJ2-3; 13 nucleotides match TRBD2. The CDR3 extends over 15 amino acids. J was trimmed by 6 bases and V by 5 bases; bases with no gene match: 5. Germline V CDR1 and CDR2: SGHTA, FQGNSA. The CDR3 DNA sequence: TGTGCCAGCAGCCGGACTAGCGGGAGTGCGGATACGCAGTATTTT. This sequence encodes CASSRTSGSADTQYF.

This clonotype showed up many times. This sequence joins TRBV18 and TRBJ1-1, with D uncertain. This CDR3 is built from 14 residues. Trimming removed 3 bases at V and 1 base at J, with 9 bases between. Germline V lookup: CDR1 KGHSH, CDR2 LQKENI. CDR3 residues: CASSPAFRNTEAFF. The CDR3 DNA follows: TGTGCCAGCTCACCGGCTTTCAGGAACACTGAAGCTTTCTTT.

There are a few counts of this clonotype. This sequence joins TRBV18 and TRBJ2-1, with 7 bases matching TRBD1. Losses at the gene ends were 6 bases for V and 4 bases for J; bases not matched to a gene: 12. The germline V gene encodes CDR1 KGHSH and CDR2 LQKENI. The length of the CDR3 is 16 residues. The CDR3, as DNA: TGTGCCAGCTCCCAGATCCCCGGGACAGATTACAATGAGCAGTTCTTC. This translates into CASSQIPGTDYNEQFF.

This clonotype was counted between two and nine times. The chain couples TRBV18 to TRBJ2-1, with 12 nucleotides matching TRBD1. CDR3 length: 15 residues. CDR1 is KGHSH and CDR2 is LQKENI in the germline V gene. Trimming at V came to 7 bases and at J to 9 bases, leaving 10 bases not matched to a gene. This CDR3 is CASLSGTGGFGEQFF. CDR3 coding DNA: TGTGCCAGCTTGTCCGGGACAGGGGGCTTCGGTGAGCAGTTCTTC.

This clonotype has a count of ten or more. This sequence joins TRBV4-1 and TRBJ1-4; tentative D call: TRBD1 (5 bases). The V gene lost 1 base and the J gene lost 7 bases, with 16 bases spanning the gap. CDR1 is MGHRA, CDR2 YSYEKL, per germline. The CDR3 is made up of 16 amino acids. CDR3 sequence: CASSQGQGAGREKLFF. CDR3 bases: TGCGCCAGCAGCCAAGGGCAAGGGGCGGGGCGTGAAAAACTGTTTTTT.

The J gene is TRBJ1-1, the V gene TRBV10-3; TRBD1 aligns across 9 bases. The germline CDR1 and CDR2 sequences are ENHRY and SYGVKD. The CDR3 spans 14 residues. J was trimmed by 4 bases and V by 3 bases; bases with no gene match: 3. The CDR3 DNA sequence: TGTGCCATCAGTGATCTGACAGGGGGCACTGAAGCTTTCTTT. Translation: CAISDLTGGTEAFF.